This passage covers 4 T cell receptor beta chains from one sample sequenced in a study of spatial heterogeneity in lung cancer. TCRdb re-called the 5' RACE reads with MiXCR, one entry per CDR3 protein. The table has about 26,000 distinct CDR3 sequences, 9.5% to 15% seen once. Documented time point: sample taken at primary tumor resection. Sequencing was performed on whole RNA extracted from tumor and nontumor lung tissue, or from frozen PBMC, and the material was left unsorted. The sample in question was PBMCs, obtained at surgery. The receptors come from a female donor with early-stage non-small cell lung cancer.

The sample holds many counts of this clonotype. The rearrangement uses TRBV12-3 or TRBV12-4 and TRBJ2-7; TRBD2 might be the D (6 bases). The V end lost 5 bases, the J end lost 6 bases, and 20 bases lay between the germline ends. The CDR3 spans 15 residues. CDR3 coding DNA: TGTGCCAGCAGTCCCCCTCTTGGAGGGTTCGTCGAGCAGTACTTC. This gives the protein CASSPPLGGFVEQYF.

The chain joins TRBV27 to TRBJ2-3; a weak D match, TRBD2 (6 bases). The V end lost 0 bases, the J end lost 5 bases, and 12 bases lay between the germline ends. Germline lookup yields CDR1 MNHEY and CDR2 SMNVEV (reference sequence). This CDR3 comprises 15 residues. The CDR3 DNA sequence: TGTGCCAGCAGTTTATCCCCTGCGGGGAGAGATACGCAGTATTTT. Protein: CASSLSPAGRDTQYF.

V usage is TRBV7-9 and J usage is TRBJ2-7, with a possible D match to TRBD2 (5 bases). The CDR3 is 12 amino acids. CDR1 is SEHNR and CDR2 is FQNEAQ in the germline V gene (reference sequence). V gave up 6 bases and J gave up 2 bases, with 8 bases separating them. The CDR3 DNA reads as TGTGCCAGCAGTCAACTAGCCTACGAGCAGTACTTC. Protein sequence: CASSQLAYEQYF.

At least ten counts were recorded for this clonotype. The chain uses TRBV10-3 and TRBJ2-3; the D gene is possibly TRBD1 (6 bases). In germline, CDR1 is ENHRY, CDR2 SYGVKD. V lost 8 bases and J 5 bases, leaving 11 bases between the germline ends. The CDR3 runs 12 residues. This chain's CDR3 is CAIGDRQDTQYF. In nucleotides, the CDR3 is TGTGCCATCGGCGACAGGCAAGATACGCAGTATTTT.